These T cell receptor beta chains were read from a single sample in a study of blood T cell repertoires in COVID-19. Some clones are missing from TCRdb's copy, which holds only in-frame ones; the method was immunoSEQ multiplex PCR. Of about 250,000 clones listed, nearly 95% are singletons. Sequences were obtained from peripheral blood. The receptor set was obtained from a man in his thirties or forties with COVID-19, enrolled during active disease. CDR3s include the opening cysteine and the closing phenylalanine or tryptophan. D genes are given only for firm matches. Not all rows give a size; the values are once, few, many and, for expanded clones, a class.

>-|TRBJ1-1|-|TRBV6-5|15
CASSYSDPGDTEAFF
TGTGCCAGCAGTTACTCGGATCCCGGGGACACTGAAGCTTTCTTT
>-|TRBJ2-3|-|TRBV6-5|14
CASTGGAIPDTQYF
TGTGCCAGCACCGGGGGAGCGATACCAGATACGCAGTATTTT
>-|TRBJ1-6|-|TRBV3-1/TRBV3-2|15
CASSQGTGFGSPLHF
TGTGCCAGCAGCCAAGGGACTGGGTTCGGGTCACCCCTCCACTTT
>TRBD1|TRBJ1-2|-|TRBV12-3/TRBV12-4|13
CASSRTGEYGYTF
TGTGCCAGCAGTAGGACAGGGGAATATGGCTACACCTTC
>TRBD1|TRBJ2-3|once|TRBV3-1/TRBV3-2|19
CASSQEVLGPTGGTDTQYF
TGTGCCAGCAGCCAAGAAGTTTTGGGACCCACAGGGGGGACAGATACGCAGTATTTT
>-|TRBJ2-1|-|TRBV29-1|13
CSVEQGNYNEQFF
TGCAGCGTTGAACAGGGGAACTACAATGAGCAGTTCTTC
>-|TRBJ1-2|-|TRBV3-1/TRBV3-2|15
CASSQGPSANYGYTF
TGTGCCAGCAGCCAAGGCCCCAGCGCTAACTATGGCTACACCTTC
>-|TRBJ2-7|-|TRBV9|14
CASSSEGDSYEQYF
TGTGCCAGCAGCTCAGAGGGGGACTCCTACGAGCAGTACTTC
>TRBD1|TRBJ2-7|-|TRBV12-5|14
CASGLWDRVFEQYF
TGTGCTAGTGGTTTGTGGGACAGGGTTTTCGAGCAGTACTTC
>-|TRBJ2-7|-|TRBV29-1|14
CSVAGRTGIGEQYF
TGCAGCGTTGCGGGAAGAACAGGGATTGGAGAGCAGTACTTC
>-|TRBJ1-1|-|TRBV29-1|15
CSVEETGGMNTEAFF
TGCAGCGTTGAAGAGACGGGGGGCATGAACACTGAAGCTTTCTTT
>-|TRBJ1-1|-|TRBV30|13
CAWSVPGNTEAFF
TGTGCCTGGAGTGTACCCGGGAACACTGAAGCTTTCTTT
>TRBD2|TRBJ2-7|-|TRBV6-5|15
CASSRQRGGRGEQYF
TGTGCCAGCAGTCGCCAGCGGGGGGGCCGCGGCGAGCAGTACTTC
>-|TRBJ2-1|-|TRBV11-2|17
CASSLVGALKRDNEQFF
TGTGCCAGCAGCTTAGTGGGGGCCCTCAAGAGGGACAATGAGCAGTTCTTC
>-|TRBJ1-3|-|TRBV7-2|15
CASSSRQVSGNTIYF
TGTGCCAGCAGCTCCCGACAGGTCTCTGGAAACACCATATATTTT
>TRBD1|TRBJ1-2|-|TRBV3-1/TRBV3-2|17
CASSQDSGTGDWYGYTF
TGTGCCAGCAGCCAAGACAGCGGGACAGGGGATTGGTACGGCTACACCTTC
>TRBD1|TRBJ2-7|once|TRBV5-1|15
CASSLGQGVTYEQYF
TGCGCCAGCAGCTTAGGACAGGGTGTAACCTACGAGCAGTACTTC
>TRBD1|TRBJ1-2|-|TRBV12-3/TRBV12-4|13
CASRWTGVGGYTF
TGTGCCAGCAGATGGACAGGGGTGGGTGGCTACACCTTC
>TRBD1|TRBJ2-2|-|TRBV10-3|18
CAISESRTGGGETGELFF
TGTGCCATCAGTGAGTCCAGGACAGGGGGCGGCGAAACCGGGGAGCTGTTTTTT
>-|TRBJ1-4|-|TRBV30|12
CAGDSYNEKLFF
TGTGCGGGTGACAGCTATAATGAAAAACTGTTTTTT
>TRBD1|TRBJ1-5|-|TRBV18|15
CASSQGRQGDQPQHF
TGTGCCAGCTCACAGGGGCGACAGGGTGATCAGCCCCAGCATTTT
>TRBD2|TRBJ2-7|-|TRBV30|15
CAWLGTSGARYEQYF
TGTGCCTGGTTGGGGACTAGCGGGGCTCGCTACGAGCAGTACTTC
>TRBD2|TRBJ2-1|-|TRBV3-1/TRBV3-2|16
CASSQGSGETYNEQFF
TGTGCCAGCAGCCAAGGGAGCGGGGAGACCTACAATGAGCAGTTCTTC
>-|TRBJ1-2|-|TRBV27|14
CASSLRWGDYGYTF
TGTGCCAGCAGTTTACGTTGGGGGGATTATGGCTACACCTTC
>TRBD2|TRBJ2-3|-|TRBV19|15
CASSDGGAETDTQYF
TGTGCCAGTAGCGACGGGGGGGCCGAGACAGATACGCAGTATTTT
>TRBD1|TRBJ2-2|-|TRBV27|15
CASSIRGQGAGELFF
TGTGCCAGCAGTATCCGGGGACAGGGGGCCGGGGAGCTGTTTTTT
>TRBD2|TRBJ2-2|-|TRBV4-1|18
CASSQERWTAGVTGELFF
TGCGCCAGCAGCCAAGAACGGTGGACGGCGGGGGTGACCGGGGAGCTGTTTTTT
>TRBD1|TRBJ2-2|-|TRBV19|15
CASSLTTGITGELFF
TGTGCCAGTAGTTTAACGACAGGGATCACCGGGGAGCTGTTTTTT
>-|TRBJ1-3|-|TRBV29-1|13
CSVALRAGNTIYF
TGCAGCGTGGCCCTGAGGGCTGGAAACACCATATATTTT
>-|TRBJ1-2|-|TRBV5-1|15
CASSLAGPPNYGYTF
TGCGCCAGCAGCTTGGCAGGCCCCCCGAACTATGGCTACACCTTC
>-|TRBJ2-1|-|TRBV5-4|11
CASSPGGQQFF
TGTGCCAGCAGCCCTGGTGGGCAGCAGTTCTTC
>TRBD1|TRBJ1-5|once|TRBV5-1|14
CASSPGQEEQPQHF
TGCGCCAGCAGCCCGGGACAGGAGGAGCAGCCCCAGCATTTT
>-|TRBJ1-6|-|TRBV6-5|13
CASSYVSDSPLHF
TGTGCCAGCAGTTACGTTTCTGATTCACCCCTCCACTTT
>-|TRBJ1-4|-|TRBV9|16
CASSVGAGTTNEKLFF
TGTGCCAGCAGCGTAGGGGCCGGGACAACTAATGAAAAACTGTTTTTT
>TRBD2|TRBJ2-2|-|TRBV2|15
CASRLLAGPTGELFF
TGTGCCAGCAGACTACTAGCGGGGCCAACCGGGGAGCTGTTTTTT
>-|TRBJ1-1|-|TRBV7-2|14
CASSLARGNTEAFF
TGTGCCAGCAGCTTAGCGCGGGGGAACACTGAAGCTTTCTTT
>TRBD1|TRBJ1-5|-|TRBV2|16
CASSGGTGASNQPQHF
TGTGCCAGCAGTGGAGGGACAGGGGCGAGCAATCAGCCCCAGCATTTT
>-|TRBJ2-3|-|TRBV7-3|15
CASSSSGSLGDTQYF
TGTGCCAGCAGCTCCTCCGGGAGCCTTGGAGATACGCAGTATTTT
>-|TRBJ2-2|-|TRBV3-1/TRBV3-2|14
CASSPSVEAGELFF
TGTGCCAGCAGCCCGTCTGTCGAGGCCGGGGAGCTGTTTTTT
>-|TRBJ2-3|-|TRBV5-6|17
CASSLAGPGVIADTQYF
TGTGCCAGCAGCTTGGCCGGACCGGGGGTAATCGCAGATACGCAGTATTTT
>TRBD2|TRBJ2-2|-|TRBV19|20
CASSIIRGLADPRGTGELFF
TGTGCCAGTAGTATAATACGGGGACTAGCGGACCCCCGGGGCACCGGGGAGCTGTTTTTT
>-|TRBJ2-1|-|TRBV6-2/TRBV6-3|14
CASSQTQGLREQFF
TGTGCCAGCAGCCAAACTCAGGGTTTGCGTGAGCAGTTCTTC
>-|TRBJ1-1|-|TRBV12-5|16
CASGLDAGGWNTEAFF
TGTGCTAGTGGTTTGGACGCGGGGGGTTGGAACACTGAAGCTTTCTTT
>TRBD1|TRBJ1-5|-|TRBV19|15
CASNRDSTLNQPQHF
TGTGCCAGTAACCGGGACAGCACCCTCAATCAGCCCCAGCATTTT
>TRBD2|TRBJ2-5|-|TRBV12-5|16
CASGLGTSEGWETQYF
TGTGCTAGTGGTTTGGGGACTAGCGAGGGGTGGGAGACCCAGTACTTC
>-|TRBJ1-1|-|TRBV12-3/TRBV12-4|13
CASSLTGRTEAFF
TGTGCCAGCAGTCTAACAGGGCGGACTGAAGCTTTCTTT
>TRBD1|TRBJ1-2|-|TRBV29-1|12
CSTRQGDYGYTF
TGCAGCACCCGACAGGGGGACTATGGCTACACCTTC
>-|TRBJ1-5|-|TRBV5-6|11
CASSFDQPQHF
TGTGCCAGCAGCTTCGATCAGCCCCAGCATTTT
>TRBD1|TRBJ1-2|-|TRBV4-2|15
CASSQDWTGSYGYTF
TGTGCCAGCAGCCAAGATTGGACAGGGAGCTATGGCTACACCTTC
>TRBD2|TRBJ2-1|-|TRBV5-4|17
CASSPTSGGSSYNEQFF
TGTGCCAGCAGCCCGACTAGCGGGGGATCCTCCTACAATGAGCAGTTCTTC
>-|TRBJ1-6|-|TRBV23-1|14
CASSPPGGNSPLHF
TGCGCCAGCAGTCCCCCGGGAGGGAATTCACCCCTCCACTTT
>TRBD2|TRBJ2-5|-|TRBV13|14
CTKGRGGNNETQYF
TGTACGAAGGGGCGGGGGGGTAATAATGAGACCCAGTACTTC
>TRBD2|TRBJ2-1|-|TRBV11-2|16
CASSLVGDGRYNEQFF
TGTGCCAGCAGCTTAGTCGGAGACGGGAGGTACAATGAGCAGTTCTTC
>-|TRBJ1-2|-|TRBV5-1|14
CASSLDPPVYGYTF
TGCGCCAGCAGCTTGGATCCCCCCGTTTATGGCTACACCTTC
>-|TRBJ2-7|few|TRBV11-2|15
CASSLSAVPSYEQYF
TGTGCCAGCAGCTTAAGTGCAGTCCCATCCTACGAGCAGTACTTC